The entry that follows covers one TCR beta chain sequence. Its antigen is currently unknown. Trimming cost V 0 bases and J 12 bases, with 12 bases left between them. This CDR3 comprises 13 residues. Germline CDR1 reads SEHNR; CDR2 reads FQNEAQ (reference sequence). MiXCR, run by TCRdb on the reads, gives a single entry per CDR3 protein. The repertoire has approximately 1,000,000 distinct CDR3 sequences, less than 40% of them found once; the top ten carry about 14%. The data were obtained in a study of T cell repertoires in cytomegalovirus infection. Study-level findings and limits: Cumulative public TCR beta family frequency identified carriers of CMV plus the relevant HLA.

The chain combines TRBV7-9 with TRBJ2-1, with D tentatively TRBD1 or TRBD2 (5 bases each). The clonotype was recovered from a human donor in good health (CMV status not recorded). Some clones in this sample may be carry-over from other donors' samples. The specimen was cultured CD8+ T cells from PBMCs, collected from culture after CMV antigen stimulation. CDR3 residues: CASSLAGRVGQFF. In nucleotides, the CDR3 is TGTGCCAGCAGCTTAGCGGGGCGGGTCGGGCAGTTCTTC.